This T cell receptor (beta chain) was documented in a study of beta chain features in type 1 diabetes. Study results and caveats: Naive, central memory and Treg TCRB repertoires seemed to resemble each other more closely in patients than they did in healthy donors. Among all four CD4+ subsets, Type 1 diabetes patients had TCRB CDR3s that were moderately but significantly shorter. A pattern of fewer insertions and more deletions at VDJ junctions was seen in type 1 diabetes patients.

The sequenced template was cDNA made from the entire isolated RNA. TCRdb keeps only in-frame clones here, not all; method: immunoSEQ multiplex PCR. Of roughly 100,000 clones in the sample, 25% to 35% were seen once. The CDR3 covers 16 residues. Germline V CDR1 and CDR2: MNHEY, SVGAGI. With V trimmed by 4 bases and J by 7 bases, 13 bases remained unmatched. Notes on this clone: The antigen remains unidentified.

This sequence was found in a woman aged 18-29 years with type 1 diabetes. The material sequenced was central memory CD4+ T cells from blood. The gene calls are TRBV6-5 and TRBJ1-5, with 7 positions matching TRBD1. For the CDR3, the DNA is TGTGCCAGCAGTTCTAGATTGGCCGTACAGGGGCAGCCCCAGCATTTT. This encodes CASSSRLAVQGQPQHF.